This T cell receptor beta chain is drawn from a study of beta chain features in type 1 diabetes. At the level of the study: No age, gender or cell yield differences were seen between patients and healthy donors.

The whole isolated RNA underwent reverse transcription, so sequencing captured expressed TCRB transcripts. TCRdb keeps only in-frame clones here, not all; method: immunoSEQ multiplex PCR. The sample lists about 150,000 clones; under 9.5% were seen once. Sorting based on CD45RO/CCR7/CD25/CD127/CD95/CD27 separated CD4+ naive, central memory, regulatory and stem cell-like memory cells. Trimming cost V 0 bases and J 6 bases; bases outside gene matches: 6. Germline loops: CDR1 KGHSH, CDR2 LQKENI. The CDR3 consists of 16 residues. This clone was counted a few times. Its antigen is unidentified. Study outcomes and limitations: The study found fewer insertions and more deletions at VDJ junctions in type 1 diabetes patients. Shorter TCRB CDR3s, moderately but significantly so, were found in Type 1 diabetes patients in all four CD4+ subsets.

The gene calls are TRBV18 and TRBJ2-2; TRBD2 agrees at 8 bases. The receptor was isolated from a young man with type 1 diabetes. The sample was central memory CD4+ T cells from blood. This chain's CDR3 is CASSPPSVAGSGELFF. DNA of the CDR3: TGTGCCAGCTCACCACCGTCGGTAGCGGGATCCGGGGAGCTGTTTTTT.